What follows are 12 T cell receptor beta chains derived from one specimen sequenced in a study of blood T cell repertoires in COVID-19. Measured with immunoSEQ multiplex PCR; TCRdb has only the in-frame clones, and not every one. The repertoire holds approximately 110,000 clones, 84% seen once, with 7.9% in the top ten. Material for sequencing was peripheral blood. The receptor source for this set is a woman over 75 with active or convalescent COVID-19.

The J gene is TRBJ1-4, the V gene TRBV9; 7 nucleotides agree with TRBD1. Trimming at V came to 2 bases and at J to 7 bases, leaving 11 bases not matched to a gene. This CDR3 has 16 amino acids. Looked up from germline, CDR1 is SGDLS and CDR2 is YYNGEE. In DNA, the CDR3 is TGTGCCAGCAGCGTCTCGCGAGGGGGCCTTGGTGAAAAACTGTTTTTT. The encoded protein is CASSVSRGGLGEKLFF.

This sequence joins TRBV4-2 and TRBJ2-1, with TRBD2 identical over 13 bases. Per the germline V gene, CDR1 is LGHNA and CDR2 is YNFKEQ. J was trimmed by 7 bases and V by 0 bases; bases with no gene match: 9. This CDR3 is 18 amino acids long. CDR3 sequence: CASSQEGGLAGFWNEQFF. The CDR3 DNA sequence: TGTGCCAGCAGCCAAGAAGGGGGACTAGCGGGATTTTGGAATGAGCAGTTCTTC.

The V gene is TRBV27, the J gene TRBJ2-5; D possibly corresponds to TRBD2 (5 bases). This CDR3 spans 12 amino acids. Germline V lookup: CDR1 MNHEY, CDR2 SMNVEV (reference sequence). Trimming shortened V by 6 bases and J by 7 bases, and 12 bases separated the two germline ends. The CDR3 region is CASRALEGTQYF. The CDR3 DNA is TGTGCCAGCAGGGCCCTCGAGGGGACCCAGTACTTC.

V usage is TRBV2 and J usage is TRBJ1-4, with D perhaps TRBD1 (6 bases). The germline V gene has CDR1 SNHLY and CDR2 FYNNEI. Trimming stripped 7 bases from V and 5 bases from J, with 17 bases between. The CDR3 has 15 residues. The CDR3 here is CASNFQGTRNEKLFF. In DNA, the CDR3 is TGTGCCAGCAATTTCCAGGGGACCCGGAATGAAAAACTGTTTTTT.

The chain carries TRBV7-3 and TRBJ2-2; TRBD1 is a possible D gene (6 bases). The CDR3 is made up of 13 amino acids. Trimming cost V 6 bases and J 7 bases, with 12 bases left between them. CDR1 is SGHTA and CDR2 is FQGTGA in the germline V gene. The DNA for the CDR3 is TGTGCCAGCAGGTTGGGGGCCCACGGGGAGCTGTTTTTT. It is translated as CASRLGAHGELFF. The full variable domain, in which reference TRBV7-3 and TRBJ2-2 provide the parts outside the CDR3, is GAGVSQTPSNKVTEKGKYVELRCDPISGHTALYWYRQSLGQGPEFLIYFQGTGAADDSGLPNDRFFAVRPEGSVSTLKIQRTERGDSAVYLCASRLGAHGELFFGEGSRLTVL.

The CDR3 loop reads CASSQPTSGVNTGELFF. CDR3 DNA sequence: TGTGCCAGCAGCCAACCTACTAGCGGGGTTAACACCGGGGAGCTGTTTTTT. The V and J genes are TRBV4-2 and TRBJ2-2; 10 nucleotides match TRBD2. The V gene's germline CDR1 is LGHNA and CDR2 YNFKEQ. This CDR3 has 17 amino acids. Losses at the gene ends were 2 bases for V and 2 bases for J; bases not matched to a gene: 5.

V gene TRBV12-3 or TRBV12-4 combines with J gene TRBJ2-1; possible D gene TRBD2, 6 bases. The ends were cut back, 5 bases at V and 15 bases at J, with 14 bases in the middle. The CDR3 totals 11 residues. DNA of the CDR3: TGTGCCAGCAGTCCACGGACTAATCCGTTCTTC. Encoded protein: CASSPRTNPFF.

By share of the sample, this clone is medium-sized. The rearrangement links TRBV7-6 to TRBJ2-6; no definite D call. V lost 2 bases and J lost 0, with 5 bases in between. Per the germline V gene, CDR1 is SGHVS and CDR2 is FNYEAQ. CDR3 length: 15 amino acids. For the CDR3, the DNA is TGTGCCAGCAGCTTAATATTCTCTGGGGCCAACGTCCTGACTTTC. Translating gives CASSLIFSGANVLTF.

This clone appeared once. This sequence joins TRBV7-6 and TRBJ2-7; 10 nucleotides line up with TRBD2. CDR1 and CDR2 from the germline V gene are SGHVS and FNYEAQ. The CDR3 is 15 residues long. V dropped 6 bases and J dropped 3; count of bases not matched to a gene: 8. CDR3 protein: CASSLAGTSDYEQYF. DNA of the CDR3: TGTGCCAGCAGTCTCGCCGGGACTAGCGACTACGAGCAGTACTTC.

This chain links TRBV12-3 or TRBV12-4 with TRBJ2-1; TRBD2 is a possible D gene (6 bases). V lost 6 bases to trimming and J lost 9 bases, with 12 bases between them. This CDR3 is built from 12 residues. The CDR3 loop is CASSLLAPEQFF. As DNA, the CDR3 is TGTGCCAGCAGCCTACTAGCCCCTGAGCAGTTCTTC.

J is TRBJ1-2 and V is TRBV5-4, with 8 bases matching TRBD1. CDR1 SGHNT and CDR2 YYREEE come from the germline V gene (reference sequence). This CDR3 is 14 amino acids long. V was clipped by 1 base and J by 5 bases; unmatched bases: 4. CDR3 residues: CASSLRTGRYGYTF. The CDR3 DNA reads TGTGCCAGCAGCTTGAGGACAGGGCGATATGGCTACACCTTC.

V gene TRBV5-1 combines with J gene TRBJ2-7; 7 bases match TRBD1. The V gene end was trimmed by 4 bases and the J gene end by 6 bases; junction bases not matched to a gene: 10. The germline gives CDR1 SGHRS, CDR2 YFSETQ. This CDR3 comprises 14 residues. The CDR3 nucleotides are TGCGCCAGCAGCGTAGACAGGGACCTAAGCGAGCAGTACTTC. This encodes CASSVDRDLSEQYF.